This T cell receptor beta chain came from a study of blood T cell repertoires in COVID-19. Study in general: COVID-19 samples from acute and convalescent phases originated in the United States, Italy and Spain. Sources were T cells, B-cell-depleted T cells, or PBMCs; the material itself was cDNA or gDNA.

Methods used by the authors: The authors estimated nucleated cell counts from reference gene primer amplification. Clones were sequenced by immunoSEQ multiplex PCR, and TCRdb holds only the in-frame ones, with some missing. For V, J and clone size, that table is used; D and trimming come from the DNA. The repertoire consists of about 200,000 clones, with 86% occurring once and the leading ten covering 0.65% to 0.95%. Germline V lookup: CDR1 MDHEN, CDR2 SYDVKM. The CDR3 contains 14 residues. V lost 6 bases to trimming and J lost 1 base, with 12 bases between them. In its sample, this clone was seen a few times.

What was sequenced was peripheral blood. The sequence derives from a woman in her 70s with acute or convalescent COVID-19. V is TRBV28 and J is TRBJ1-1, with a weak D call TRBD1 (6 bases). The CDR3 reads CASRTWGQNTEAFF. CDR3 nucleotide sequence: TGTGCCAGCAGGACCTGGGGACAGAACACTGAAGCTTTCTTT.